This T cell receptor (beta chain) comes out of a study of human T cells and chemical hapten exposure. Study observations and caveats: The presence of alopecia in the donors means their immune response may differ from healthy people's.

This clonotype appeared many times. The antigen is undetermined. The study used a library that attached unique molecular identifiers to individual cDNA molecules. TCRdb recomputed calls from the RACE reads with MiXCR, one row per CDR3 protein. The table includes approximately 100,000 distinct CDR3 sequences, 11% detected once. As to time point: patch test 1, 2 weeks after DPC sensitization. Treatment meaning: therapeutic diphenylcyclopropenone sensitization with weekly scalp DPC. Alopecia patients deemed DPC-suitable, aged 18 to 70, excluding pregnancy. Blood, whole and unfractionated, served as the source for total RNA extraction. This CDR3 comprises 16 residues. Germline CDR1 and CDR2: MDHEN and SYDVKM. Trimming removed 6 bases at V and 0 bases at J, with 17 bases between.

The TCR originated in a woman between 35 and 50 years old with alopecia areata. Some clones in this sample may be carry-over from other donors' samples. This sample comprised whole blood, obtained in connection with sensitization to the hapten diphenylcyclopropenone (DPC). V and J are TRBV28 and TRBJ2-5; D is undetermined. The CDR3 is CASSGPPVGNQETQYF. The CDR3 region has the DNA TGTGCCAGCAGCGGGCCCCCGGTGGGAAACCAAGAGACCCAGTACTTC.